These 20 T cell receptor beta chains came from one sample sequenced in a study of cytomegalovirus exposure and HLA in healthy donors. The PCR made use of 60 Vbeta and 13 Jbeta primers. Clones were read by immunoSEQ multiplex PCR, and TCRdb kept only the in-frame ones, dropping some. The sample carries 200,000 to 250,000 clones, approximately 81% recorded once. Sequenced input: PBMCs. The receptors originated from a man aged 25 to 45 in good health and CMV-seronegative.

This clone has more than one count but fewer than ten. V and J are TRBV2 and TRBJ1-6; weak D call: TRBD1 (6 bases). In germline, CDR1 is SNHLY, CDR2 FYNNEI. The CDR3 runs 19 residues. Trimming cost V 5 bases and J 0 bases, with 20 bases left between them. The CDR3 DNA follows: TGTGCCAGCAGTACATTAGGGAGGGGGGTGAGCTCCTATAATTCACCCCTCCACTTT. Translated: CASSTLGRGVSSYNSPLHF.

This chain joins TRBV13 and TRBJ2-7; weak D call: TRBD2 (6 bases). V was clipped by 5 bases and J by 5 bases, with 13 bases between them. Germline CDR1 PRHDT, CDR2 FYEKMQ (reference sequence). The CDR3 length is 13 residues. This chain's CDR3 is CASSPQPGDEQYF. CDR3 in DNA: TGTGCCAGCAGCCCCCAACCGGGGGACGAGCAGTACTTC.

This chain connects TRBV19 to TRBJ1-4, with 8 bases identical to TRBD1. In germline, CDR1 is LNHDA, CDR2 SQIVND (reference sequence). V lost 5 bases to trimming and J lost 7 bases; unmatched junction nucleotides: 9. The CDR3 is 15 amino acids. Here the CDR3 reads CASSPLRGRVEKLFF. DNA of the CDR3: TGTGCCAGTAGTCCGCTCAGGGGGCGGGTTGAAAAACTGTTTTTT.

V gene TRBV11-2 combines with J gene TRBJ2-1, with 9 nucleotides matching TRBD2. V shed 4 bases, J shed 2 bases, and the junction held 3 bases outside the gene matches. CDR3 size: 15 residues. Germline V CDR1 and CDR2: SGHAT, FQNNGV. Written as DNA, the CDR3 is TGTGCCAGCAGCTCTCGACTAGCGGCCTACAATGAGCAGTTCTTC. Its translation: CASSSRLAAYNEQFF.

This sequence joins TRBV5-6 and TRBJ2-3; D not resolved. Germline values: CDR1 SGHDT, CDR2 YYEEEE. The CDR3 is 13 amino acids. The V and J ends lost 5 bases and 2 bases respectively, with 9 bases between them. The CDR3, as DNA: TGTGCCAGCAGTAGGCGGTTCACAGATACGCAGTATTTT. It is translated as CASSRRFTDTQYF.

This clone occurred a few times. This rearrangement joins TRBV7-8 to TRBJ2-2; TRBD2 aligns across 8 bases. V was clipped by 4 bases and J by 1 base; unmatched bases: 5. This CDR3 comprises 16 residues. Germline CDR1 reads SGHVS; CDR2 reads FQNEAQ. CDR3 region: CASSSRGDMNTGELFF. CDR3 bases: TGTGCCAGCAGCTCGCGGGGGGACATGAACACCGGGGAGCTGTTTTTT.

The gene calls are TRBV19 and TRBJ1-4, with D possibly being TRBD1 (5 bases). Between the trimmed V and J ends, which lost 3 bases and 0 bases, there was a span of 8 bases. Germline V gives CDR1 LNHDA, CDR2 SQIVND (reference sequence). The length of the CDR3 is 15 residues. Written as DNA, the CDR3 is TGTGCCAGTAGTATGTCGGGGGCAACTAATGAAAAACTGTTTTTT. Translated, it gives CASSMSGATNEKLFF.

V usage is TRBV6-5 and J usage is TRBJ1-2; 9 nucleotides line up with TRBD1. The CDR3 has 14 amino acids. V gave up 0 bases and J gave up 7 bases; unmatched junction bases: 3. Per the germline V gene, CDR1 is MNHEY and CDR2 is SVGAGI. CDR3 coding DNA: TGTGCCAGCAGTTACTCACAGGGGGCGCGTGGCTACACCTTC. Its protein product is CASSYSQGARGYTF.

This clone was observed a single time. V and J are TRBV19 and TRBJ1-5; a weak D match, TRBD1 (6 bases). The CDR3 is 16 amino acids. CDR1 and CDR2 from the germline V gene are LNHDA and SQIVND (reference sequence). The V end was cut by 3 bases, the J end by 1 base, with 13 bases between. CDR3 protein: CASSILQGASNQPQHF. As DNA, the CDR3 is TGTGCCAGTAGTATCCTACAGGGTGCGAGCAATCAGCCCCAGCATTTT.

The gene calls are TRBV7-2 and TRBJ2-7; tentatively, D is TRBD1 (6 bases). V was trimmed by 5 bases and J by 3 bases, leaving 17 bases between them. Germline loops: CDR1 SGHTA, CDR2 FQGNSA. The CDR3 is 15 amino acids. The DNA of the CDR3 is TGTGCCAGCAGCCACGGGACACTCCAATACTACGAGCAGTACTTC. Translated: CASSHGTLQYYEQYF.

CDR3: CATSPDRGRYEQYF. The DNA for the CDR3 is TGTGCCACCAGTCCGGACAGGGGGCGGTACGAGCAGTACTTC. The chain couples TRBV15 to TRBJ2-7; TRBD1 agrees at 11 bases. This CDR3 is 14 amino acids long. After removal of 6 bases from V and 4 bases from J, the junction contained 5 bases not matched to a gene. Germline V lookup: CDR1 LNHNV, CDR2 YYDKDF (reference sequence).

The genes are TRBV4-1 and TRBJ1-2; 9 bases fit TRBD1. The CDR3 extends over 19 amino acids. Germline CDR1 is MGHRA and CDR2 is YSYEKL. The junction had 20 bases not matched to a gene; V was cut back by 2 bases and J by 7 bases. The CDR3, as DNA: TGCGCCAGCAGCCAAAAGACAGGGGGAAGAGGGATTGCGATGTCTGGCTACACCTTC. It encodes CASSQKTGGRGIAMSGYTF.

In this sample, this clone turned up once. The chain carries TRBV6-1 and TRBJ1-6; tentatively, D is TRBD1 (6 bases). This CDR3 has 13 amino acids. CDR1 MNHNS and CDR2 SASEGT come from the germline V gene. Trimming removed 11 bases from V and 0 bases from J, with 8 bases in between. The CDR3, as DNA: TGTGCCGGGGGCTACTCCTATAATTCACCCCTCCACTTT. It codes for CAGGYSYNSPLHF.

The chain employs TRBV9 and TRBJ2-1; TRBD2 matches 9 bases. V shed 0 bases and J 5 bases; nucleotides not matched to a gene: 6. Germline lookup yields CDR1 SGDLS and CDR2 YYNGEE. This CDR3 is 16 amino acids long. The CDR3 spells CASSVGASGVNNEQFF. In nucleotides, the CDR3 is TGTGCCAGCAGCGTAGGAGCTAGCGGGGTTAACAATGAGCAGTTCTTC.

In its sample, this clone was seen once. The rearrangement joins TRBV29-1 to TRBJ1-1; TRBD1 agrees at 9 bases. Germline values: CDR1 SQVTM, CDR2 ANQGSEA. This CDR3 has 18 residues. V shed 6 bases and J 0 bases; nucleotides not matched to a gene: 17. CDR3 sequence (DNA): TGCAGCGTCCAAAAGTTGGGACAGGGAGGGATCATGAACACTGAAGCTTTCTTT. It is translated as CSVQKLGQGGIMNTEAFF.

The gene calls are TRBV2 and TRBJ2-7, with 9 positions matching TRBD1. The CDR3 spans 14 residues. The germline CDR1 and CDR2 sequences are SNHLY and FYNNEI. V lost 3 bases to trimming and J lost 4 bases; unmatched junction nucleotides: 4. CDR3 nucleotide sequence: TGTGCCAGCAGTGATCGACAGGGGGTATACGAGCAGTACTTC. Translated, it gives CASSDRQGVYEQYF.

The chain links TRBV27 to TRBJ2-1; D possibly corresponds to TRBD1 (5 bases). Between the trimmed V and J ends, which lost 6 bases and 0 bases, there was a span of 24 bases. CDR1 is MNHEY and CDR2 is SMNVEV in the germline V gene (reference sequence). The CDR3 contains 19 residues. The CDR3 spells CASSIVLTAGRVSYNEQFF. Here the CDR3 DNA reads TGTGCCAGCAGCATAGTTTTAACAGCAGGCAGGGTCTCCTACAATGAGCAGTTCTTC.

Note on this clone: Other DNA sequences within the sample encode an identical CDR3. The rearrangement uses TRBV29-1 and TRBJ2-2; D is possibly TRBD1 (6 bases). The V end lost 6 bases, the J end lost 6 bases, and 14 bases lay between the germline ends. This CDR3 is built from 13 residues. Germline V gene lookup returns CDR1 SQVTM and CDR2 ANQGSEA. In DNA form, the CDR3 reads TGCAGCGTAGGGGACATTCGGGCCGGGGAGCTGTTTTTT. Its protein product is CSVGDIRAGELFF.

The chain combines TRBV6-1 with TRBJ2-5, with 8 bases fitting TRBD2. V shed 2 bases, J shed 2 bases, and the junction held 7 bases outside the gene matches. Germline loops: CDR1 MNHNS, CDR2 SASEGT. This CDR3 is built from 16 residues. CDR3 nucleotides: TGTGCCAGCAGTGAATCGGGGGGGCCCGGTCAAGAGACCCAGTACTTC. Amino acids: CASSESGGPGQETQYF.

This chain links TRBV12-1 with TRBJ1-2; the D segment call TRBD1 is taken from the table without a DNA check. TRBV12-1 is termed a pseudogene. The CDR3 is made up of 14 amino acids. CDR3 loop: CASSSPGPTYGYTF. The CDR3 DNA reads as TGTGCCAGCAGCTCCCCTGGGCCTACCTATGGCTACACCTTC.